These 21 T cell receptor beta chains were sequenced from one sample in a study of memory CD4+ T cells and cytomegalovirus serostatus. The sort gate was single viable CD3+CD4+CD8-CD45RO+ cells for memory CD4+ T cells. Data came from immunoSEQ multiplex PCR; TCRdb stores just in-frame clones and leaves some out. This table has some 45,000 clones, 60% to 80% appearing once. The sample was memory CD4+ T cells from blood. The receptors were gathered from an adult in good health and CMV-seropositive.

A few counts support this clone. The chain employs TRBV5-4 and TRBJ1-1; TRBD1 matches 7 bases. Germline V gives CDR1 SGHNT, CDR2 YYREEE (reference sequence). This CDR3 comprises 14 residues. Losses at the gene ends were 4 bases for V and 1 base for J; bases not matched to a gene: 4. This CDR3 reads CASSQGQRNTEAFF. CDR3 nucleotide sequence: TGTGCCAGCAGCCAGGGACAGCGGAACACTGAAGCTTTCTTT.

The J gene is TRBJ2-3, the V gene TRBV18; 12 positions agree with TRBD2. CDR3 size: 17 residues. Germline CDR1 reads KGHSH; CDR2 reads LQKENI. V shed 4 bases and J 2 bases; nucleotides not matched to a gene: 7. For the CDR3, the DNA is TGTGCCAGCTCACTACGACTAGCGGGAGATCACACAGATACGCAGTATTTT. It specifies CASSLRLAGDHTDTQYF.

The chain is built from TRBV7-9 and TRBJ2-1, with TRBD1 identical over 8 bases. Germline-derived CDR1 and CDR2 are SEHNR and FQNEAQ (reference sequence). This CDR3 contains 14 residues. The V gene end was trimmed by 1 base and the J gene end by 8 bases; junction bases not matched to a gene: 4. The CDR3 is CASSLGAGGYEQFF. As DNA, the CDR3 is TGTGCCAGCAGCTTAGGGGCAGGGGGCTATGAGCAGTTCTTC.

The V gene is TRBV27, the J gene TRBJ2-7; 9 nucleotides align to TRBD1. The CDR3 runs to 13 residues. Looked up from germline, CDR1 is MNHEY and CDR2 is SMNVEV (reference sequence). V lost 4 bases, J lost 6 bases, and 4 bases stayed unmatched. The CDR3 DNA is TGTGCCAGCAGTTCCACAGGGGGCTCCGAGCAGTACTTC. This codes for CASSSTGGSEQYF.

The chain employs TRBV10-3 and TRBJ2-4, with D possibly called TRBD1 or TRBD2 (5 bases each). The ends were cut back, 0 bases at V and 0 bases at J, with 12 bases in the middle. Germline values: CDR1 ENHRY, CDR2 SYGVKD. The CDR3 length is 17 residues. The CDR3: CAISESAGAGAKNIQYF. As DNA, the CDR3 is TGTGCCATCAGTGAGTCGGCCGGGGCTGGAGCCAAAAACATTCAGTACTTC.

V is TRBV29-1 and J is TRBJ2-5, with TRBD1 matching over 7 bases. The CDR3 sequence is 13 residues long. Germline V lookup: CDR1 SQVTM, CDR2 ANQGSEA. V shed 7 bases, J shed 1 base, and the junction held 6 bases outside the gene matches. The CDR3 DNA is TGCAGCGCCCAGGACAGGCCCCAAGAGACCCAGTACTTC. This codes for CSAQDRPQETQYF.

The chain links TRBV11-1 to TRBJ1-4; D is perhaps TRBD1 (5 bases). The V gene's germline CDR1 is SGHAT and CDR2 FQDESV (reference sequence). The ends were cut back, 6 bases at V and 4 bases at J, with 12 bases in the middle. This CDR3 comprises 14 residues. The CDR3: CASSPGGFNEKLFF. CDR3 sequence (DNA): TGTGCCAGCAGTCCCGGGGGGTTTAATGAAAAACTGTTTTTT.

The V and J genes are TRBV18 and TRBJ1-3, with D maybe TRBD1 (6 bases). The CDR3 is 17 amino acids. Germline assignment: CDR1 KGHSH and CDR2 LQKENI. V lost 3 bases and J lost 0, with 15 bases in between. The CDR3 nucleotides are TGTGCCAGCTCACCCTCCTCAGGACAGAACTCTGGAAACACCATATATTTT. Translation gives CASSPSSGQNSGNTIYF. The whole variable domain, filled in from reference TRBV18 and TRBJ1-3, reads NAGVMQNPRHLVRRRGQEARLRCSPMKGHSHVYWYRQLPEEGLKFMVYLQKENIIDESGMPKERFSAEFPKEGPSILRIQQVVRGDSAAYFCASSPSSGQNSGNTIYFGEGSWLTVV.

The sample holds one count of this clone. The chain joins TRBV14 to TRBJ1-1; TRBD1 is a possible D gene (5 bases). Germline CDR1 SGHDN, CDR2 FVKESK. This CDR3 spans 14 amino acids. Trimming left V 5 bases short and J 4 bases short, with 14 bases between. DNA of the CDR3: TGTGCCAGCAGCTCCTCGACAGCCTTCACTGAAGCTTTCTTT. This encodes CASSSSTAFTEAFF.

The genes are TRBV5-6 and TRBJ2-3, with TRBD1 matching 10 bases. The junction had 6 bases not matched to a gene; V was cut back by 2 bases and J by 3 bases. The germline gives CDR1 SGHDT, CDR2 YYEEEE. The CDR3 has 16 amino acids. The CDR3 DNA reads as TGTGCCAGCAGCTTCGCGGGACAGGGGAGTACAGATACGCAGTATTTT. As protein: CASSFAGQGSTDTQYF. The whole variable domain, filled in from reference TRBV5-6 and TRBJ2-3, reads DAGVTQSPTHLIKTRGQQVTLRCSPKSGHDTVSWYQQALGQGPQFIFQYYEEEERQRGNFPDRFSGHQFPNYSSELNVNALLLGDSALYLCASSFAGQGSTDTQYFGPGTRLTVL.

The CDR3 nucleotides are TGTGCCAGCAGGGACAGGGCCCCCTCCTACAATGAGCAGTTCTTC. This sequence encodes CASRDRAPSYNEQFF. The chain employs TRBV2 and TRBJ2-1, with 8 bases lining up with TRBD1. Germline V CDR1 and CDR2: SNHLY, FYNNEI. This CDR3 is built from 15 residues. J gave up 0 bases and V 6 bases, and 4 bases lay outside the gene matches.

This clone was picked up a small number of times. The gene calls are TRBV25-1 and TRBJ2-5; D might be TRBD1 or TRBD2, each matching 6 bases. The CDR3 covers 16 residues. The germline V gene has CDR1 MGHDK and CDR2 SYGVNS. V lost 7 bases, J lost 1 base, and 19 bases lay in between. For the CDR3, the DNA is TGTGCCAGCACCCCATTTGTGGGGGGCATCCAAGAGACCCAGTACTTC. Its translation is CASTPFVGGIQETQYF. Using reference TRBV25-1 and TRBJ2-5 for the parts outside the CDR3, the full variable domain is EADIYQTPRYLVIGTGKKITLECSQTMGHDKMYWYQQDPGMELHLIHYSYGVNSTEKGDLSSESTVSRIRTEHFPLTLESARPSHTSQYLCASTPFVGGIQETQYFGPGTRLLVL.

Only one count was recorded for this clone. The chain is built from TRBV2 and TRBJ2-1; perhaps TRBD2 as D (6 bases). Germline lookup yields CDR1 SNHLY and CDR2 FYNNEI. The V and J ends lost 7 bases and 2 bases respectively, with 30 bases between them. The length of the CDR3 is 20 residues. CDR3: CASTDPLADLTTTAYNEQFF. CDR3 sequence (DNA): TGTGCCAGCACTGACCCCTTAGCGGACCTGACGACAACCGCCTACAATGAGCAGTTCTTC.

This clone was seen many times. The chain is built from TRBV6-1 and TRBJ1-6; D remains unclear. The CDR3 runs 13 residues. The V gene lost 4 bases and the J gene lost 7 bases, with 8 bases spanning the gap. Germline V gene lookup returns CDR1 MNHNS and CDR2 SASEGT. CDR3 residues: CASSVLPNSPLHF. CDR3 sequence (DNA): TGTGCCAGCAGTGTTTTGCCGAATTCACCCCTCCACTTT.

The genes are TRBV15 and TRBJ1-6, with D uncertain. There are 13 residues in the CDR3. CDR1 is LNHNV, CDR2 YYDKDF, per germline (reference sequence). V was clipped by 6 bases and J by 3 bases, with 6 bases between them. The CDR3 region has the DNA TGTGCCACCAGGGAACACTATAATTCACCCCTCCACTTT. It translates to CATREHYNSPLHF. The full variable domain, in which reference TRBV15 and TRBJ1-6 provide the parts outside the CDR3, is DAMVIQNPRYQVTQFGKPVTLSCSQTLNHNVMYWYQQKSSQAPKLLFHYYDKDFNNEADTPDNFQSRRPNTSFCFLDIRSPGLGDTAMYLCATREHYNSPLHFGNGTRLTVT.

The rearrangement uses TRBV7-9 and TRBJ1-5, with D hard to call. The CDR3 length is 12 residues. The germline V and J ends were trimmed by 2 bases and 1 base, with 0 bases remaining between them. Germline V gene data show CDR1 as SEHNR and CDR2 as FQNEAQ (reference sequence). Here the CDR3 DNA reads TGTGCCAGCAGCTTAAGCAATCAGCCCCAGCATTTT. It yields the protein CASSLSNQPQHF.

There are a few counts of this clone. The chain carries TRBV2 and TRBJ1-4; unclear D gene. The V end was cut by 3 bases, the J end by 6 bases, with 11 bases between. The CDR3 is made up of 14 amino acids. CDR1 SNHLY and CDR2 FYNNEI come from the germline V gene. The CDR3 loop is CASSEGTGDEKLFF. CDR3 bases: TGTGCCAGCAGTGAGGGCACCGGGGATGAAAAACTGTTTTTT.

V gene TRBV9 combines with J gene TRBJ2-1, with D maybe TRBD1 (6 bases). V lost 0 bases and J 2 bases, leaving 6 bases between the germline ends. Germline V lookup: CDR1 SGDLS, CDR2 YYNGEE. The CDR3 has 14 amino acids. This CDR3 reads CASSVAGAYNEQFF. DNA of the CDR3: TGTGCCAGCAGCGTAGCAGGGGCCTACAATGAGCAGTTCTTC.

The chain joins TRBV6-1 to TRBJ1-2; the D gene is possibly TRBD1 (5 bases). Trimming cost V 8 bases and J 8 bases, with 24 bases left between them. The CDR3 contains 15 residues. CDR1 is MNHNS and CDR2 is SASEGT in the germline V gene. The CDR3 sequence is CASGGKAHLGEGYTF. The DNA of the CDR3 is TGTGCCAGCGGGGGAAAGGCCCACCTTGGGGAGGGCTACACCTTC.

V and J are TRBV19 and TRBJ2-1, with a tentative D call TRBD1 (5 bases). Germline V gene lookup returns CDR1 LNHDA and CDR2 SQIVND (reference sequence). The CDR3 sequence is 14 residues long. The V gene lost 3 bases and the J gene lost 9 bases, with 15 bases spanning the gap. The CDR3 reads CASSMTVPTGEQFF. The CDR3 DNA sequence: TGTGCCAGTAGTATGACAGTCCCCACAGGTGAGCAGTTCTTC.

The V call is TRBV29-1, the J call TRBJ1-2; D not certain. Looked up from germline, CDR1 is SQVTM and CDR2 is ANQGSEA. Trimming stripped 2 bases from V and 3 bases from J, with 7 bases between. This CDR3 is 12 amino acids long. The CDR3 bases are TGCAGCGTTGAAAGGGTTGACTATGGCTACACCTTC. It codes for CSVERVDYGYTF.